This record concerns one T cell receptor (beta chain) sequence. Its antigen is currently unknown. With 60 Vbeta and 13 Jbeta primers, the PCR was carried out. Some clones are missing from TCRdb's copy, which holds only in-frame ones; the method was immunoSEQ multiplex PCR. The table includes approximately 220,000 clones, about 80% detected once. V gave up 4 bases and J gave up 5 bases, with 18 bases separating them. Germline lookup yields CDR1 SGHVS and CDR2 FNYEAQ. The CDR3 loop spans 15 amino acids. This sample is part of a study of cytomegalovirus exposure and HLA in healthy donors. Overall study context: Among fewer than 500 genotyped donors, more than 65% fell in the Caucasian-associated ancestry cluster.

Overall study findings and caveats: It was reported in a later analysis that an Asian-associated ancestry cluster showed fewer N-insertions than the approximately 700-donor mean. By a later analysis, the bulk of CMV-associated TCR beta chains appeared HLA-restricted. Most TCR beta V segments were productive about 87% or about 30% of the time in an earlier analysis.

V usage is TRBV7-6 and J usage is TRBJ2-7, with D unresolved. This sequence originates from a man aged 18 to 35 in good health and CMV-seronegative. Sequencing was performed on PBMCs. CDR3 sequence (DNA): TGTGCCAGCAGCTCAGTCCCCGGCCGCGGCAACGAGCAGTACTTC. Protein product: CASSSVPGRGNEQYF.